This T cell receptor (beta chain) was sequenced in a study of early T cells in non-severe SARS-CoV-2 infection. Across the study: Chains stayed unpaired after sequencing of bulk RNA from unsorted whole blood. Study observations and caveats: The study's VDJdb matching favored anti-spike CD8 responses and missed private and CD4 specificities.

The V gene's germline CDR1 is LGHNA and CDR2 YSLEER. The CDR3 contains 15 residues. V was cut by 0 bases and J by 2 bases, with 8 bases left in between. A remark on this clonotype: What it binds is not known.

Attachment of unique molecular identifiers was made to individual cDNA molecules. TCRdb reprocessed the 5' RACE reads via MiXCR and lists one record per CDR3 protein. The sample holds over 85,000 distinct CDR3 sequences; over 10% are singletons and the top ten take approximately 6%. The genes are TRBV4-3 and TRBJ2-1; tentatively, D is TRBD1 (6 bases). What was sequenced was whole blood. This receptor was obtained from an adult who was a healthcare worker with PCR-confirmed SARS-CoV-2 infection or an uninfected control (not recorded which). The CDR3 loop is CASSQEQGTYNEQFF. CDR3 nucleotide sequence: TGCGCCAGCAGCCAAGAACAGGGAACCTACAATGAGCAGTTCTTC.